This entry describes one TCR beta chain. What it binds is not known. The data were obtained in a study of T cells after posttransplantation cyclophosphamide. Overall study findings and caveats: Later blood repertoires were often dominated by clones from the donor CD8+ memory compartment. TRB overlap between skin or GI tissue T cells and blood was limited.

The assay was immunoSEQ multiplex PCR, and TCRdb's table has in-frame clones only and misses some. Counted here are roughly 30,000 clones, about 87% occurring once; the ten biggest clones make up about 15%. The CDR3 is 20 residues long. V shed 4 bases and J 1 base; nucleotides not matched to a gene: 21. CDR1 and CDR2 from the germline V gene are MGHRA and YSYEKL. The chain combines TRBV4-1 with TRBJ1-1; TRBD1 agrees at 7 bases. The TCR originated in a woman aged 40-49 years with a blood cancer, CMV-positive, and with a related stem cell donor. What was sequenced was PBMCs. The CDR3 DNA reads as TGCGCCAGCAGCCTGATCCAACGCCGACAGGGTGCCCGCCCGAACACTGAAGCTTTCTTT. It yields the protein CASSLIQRRQGARPNTEAFF.